This T cell receptor beta chain was retrieved from a study of cytomegalovirus exposure and HLA in healthy donors. Study observations and caveats: TCR beta chains numbering some 160 were designated cytomegalovirus-associated. The records held CMV serostatus as the only immune exposure information. A later analysis linked a missense variant in DCLRE1C to the trimming of TCR beta V and J genes. A later analysis appeared to link common viral pathogens to several of the most significant clusters.

As concerns this clone: The antigen is not known.

Amplification used 60 Vbeta primers and 13 Jbeta primers. Sequencing used immunoSEQ multiplex PCR; TCRdb keeps in-frame clones, though not all of them. This table holds 170,000 or so clones, about three quarters found once. The V gene end was trimmed by 5 bases and the J gene end by 2 bases; junction bases not matched to a gene: 5. The CDR3 is 14 residues long. The V gene's germline CDR1 is LNHDA and CDR2 SQIVND (reference sequence). The sequencing input was PBMCs. The origin of this receptor is a woman aged 50 to 65 in good health and CMV-seropositive. This chain connects TRBV19 to TRBJ2-5; 7 nucleotides line up with TRBD2. Here the CDR3 DNA reads TGTGCCAGTAGTTCCCAGGGAGGGCAAGAGACCCAGTACTTC. As protein: CASSSQGGQETQYF.